The entry below describes one TCR beta chain. The antigen is not known. The junction departs from the called germline gene at one end, perhaps through a read error. Amplification yielded TCR beta CDR3 regions, with RNA transcripts as the source. HTBI primers drove first-round RT-PCR of the TCR CDR3. A single record per CDR3 protein comes from TCRdb applying MiXCR to the multiplex PCR reads. The sample carries fewer than 900,000 distinct CDR3 sequences, roughly a sixth recorded once. These data belong to a study of T cells in Graves' hyperthyroidism and ophthalmopathy. General study findings and limits: Within blood appeared most thyroid clonotypes that had expanded above 0.001.

The receptor comes from a woman in her forties or fifties with Graves' hyperthyroidism that later progressed to Graves' ophthalmopathy. The source material was blood.

CDR3 region: CAGSIAGSADEAFF. The CDR3 DNA sequence: TGTGCCGGTAGTATAGCTGGGTCGGCAGATGAAGCTTTCTTT. The chain employs TRBV19 and TRBJ1-1, with D unresolved. The CDR3 is made up of 14 amino acids. Germline V gene data show CDR1 as LNHDA and CDR2 as SQIVND (reference sequence).